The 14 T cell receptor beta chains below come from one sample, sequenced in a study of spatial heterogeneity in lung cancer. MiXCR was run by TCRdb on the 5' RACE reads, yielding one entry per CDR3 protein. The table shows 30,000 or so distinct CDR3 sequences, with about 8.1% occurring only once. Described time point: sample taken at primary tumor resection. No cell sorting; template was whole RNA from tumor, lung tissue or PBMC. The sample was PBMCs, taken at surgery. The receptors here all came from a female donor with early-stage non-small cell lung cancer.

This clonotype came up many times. The CDR3 DNA reads TGTGCCAGCAGCTATTCAGGGAATAGTGAGCAGTTCTTC. Protein: CASSYSGNSEQFF. The V call is TRBV7-9, the J call TRBJ2-1; D is possibly TRBD1 (5 bases). The CDR3 runs to 13 residues. Germline V CDR1 and CDR2: SEHNR, FQNEAQ (reference sequence). Trimming took 4 bases from V and 9 from J, leaving 13 bases between them. The full variable domain, with the rest looked up from reference TRBV7-9 and TRBJ2-1, is DTGVSQNPRHKITKRGQNVTFRCDPISEHNRLYWYRQTLGQGPEFLTYFQNEAQLEKSRLLSDRFSAERPKGSFSTLEIQRTEQGDSAMYLCASSYSGNSEQFFGPGTRLTVL.

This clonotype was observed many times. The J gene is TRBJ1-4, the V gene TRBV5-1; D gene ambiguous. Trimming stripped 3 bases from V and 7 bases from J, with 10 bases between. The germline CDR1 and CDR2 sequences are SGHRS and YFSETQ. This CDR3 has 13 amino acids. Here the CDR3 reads CASSSSGFEKLFF. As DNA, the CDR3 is TGCGCCAGCAGCTCATCCGGGTTTGAAAAACTGTTTTTT.

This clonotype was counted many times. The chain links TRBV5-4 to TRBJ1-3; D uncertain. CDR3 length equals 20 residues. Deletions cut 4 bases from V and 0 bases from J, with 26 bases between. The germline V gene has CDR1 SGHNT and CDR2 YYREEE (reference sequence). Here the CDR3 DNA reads TGTGCCAGCAGCCTACAGCAGGTCCACCCACCTCCTAGCTCTGGAAACACCATATATTTT. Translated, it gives CASSLQQVHPPPSSGNTIYF.

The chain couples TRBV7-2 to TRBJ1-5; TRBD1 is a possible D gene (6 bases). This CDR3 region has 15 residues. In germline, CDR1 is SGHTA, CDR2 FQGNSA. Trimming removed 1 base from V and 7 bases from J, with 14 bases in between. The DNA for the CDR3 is TGTGCCAGCAGCTTAGGGGGGCGCCTTTGGCAGCCCCAGCATTTT. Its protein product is CASSLGGRLWQPQHF.

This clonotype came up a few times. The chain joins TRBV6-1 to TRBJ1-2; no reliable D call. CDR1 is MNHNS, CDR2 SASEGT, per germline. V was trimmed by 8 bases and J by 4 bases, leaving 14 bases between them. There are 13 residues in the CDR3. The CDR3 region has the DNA TGTGCCAGCGCCATGGGAGCTCGCTATGGCTACACCTTC. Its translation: CASAMGARYGYTF.

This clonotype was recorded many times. The CDR3 spells CASSQGPSTDTQYF. Here the CDR3 DNA reads TGTGCCAGCAGCCAAGGGCCTAGCACAGATACGCAGTATTTT. The chain employs TRBV7-8 and TRBJ2-3; no reliable D call. Trimming stripped 5 bases from V and 0 bases from J, with 9 bases between. Germline lookup yields CDR1 SGHVS and CDR2 FQNEAQ. The length of the CDR3 is 14 residues.

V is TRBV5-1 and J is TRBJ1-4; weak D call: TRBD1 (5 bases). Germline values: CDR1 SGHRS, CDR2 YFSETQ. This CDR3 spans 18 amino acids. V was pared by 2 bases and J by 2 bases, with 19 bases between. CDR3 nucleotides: TGCGCCAGCAGCTTCAACGGGGCCTTTCTCCGTACTAATGAAAAACTGTTTTTT. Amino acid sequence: CASSFNGAFLRTNEKLFF.

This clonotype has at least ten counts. CDR3 residues: CASSLVGGGSGRADNEQFF. The CDR3 DNA reads as TGCGCCAGCAGCTTGGTCGGCGGAGGCAGCGGGAGGGCCGACAATGAGCAGTTCTTC. This chain connects TRBV5-1 to TRBJ2-1; TRBD2 agrees at 10 bases. This CDR3 is built from 19 residues. The V gene end was trimmed by 0 bases and the J gene end by 5 bases; junction bases not matched to a gene: 14. Germline CDR1 reads SGHRS; CDR2 reads YFSETQ. Based on the CDR3 plus reference TRBV5-1 and TRBJ2-1, the full variable domain is KAGVTQTPRYLIKTRGQQVTLSCSPISGHRSVSWYQQTPGQGLQFLFEYFSETQRNKGNFPGRFSGRQFSNSRSEMNVSTLELGDSALYLCASSLVGGGSGRADNEQFFGPGTRLTVL.

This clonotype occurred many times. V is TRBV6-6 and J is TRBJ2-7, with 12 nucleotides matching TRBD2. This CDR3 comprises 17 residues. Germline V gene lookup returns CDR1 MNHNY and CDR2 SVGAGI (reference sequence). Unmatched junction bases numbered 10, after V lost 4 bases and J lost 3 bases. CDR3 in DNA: TGTGCCAGCAGTTCTCCGTTGGGACTAGCGGGCAACTACGAGCAGTACGTC. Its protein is CASSSPLGLAGNYEQYV.

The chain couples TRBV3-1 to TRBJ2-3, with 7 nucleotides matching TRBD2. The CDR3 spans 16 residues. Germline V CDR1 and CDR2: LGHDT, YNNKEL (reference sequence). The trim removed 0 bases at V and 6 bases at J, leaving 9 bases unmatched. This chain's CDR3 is CASSQELRLASDTQYF. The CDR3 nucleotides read TGTGCCAGCAGCCAAGAGTTACGACTAGCCAGCGATACGCAGTATTTT.

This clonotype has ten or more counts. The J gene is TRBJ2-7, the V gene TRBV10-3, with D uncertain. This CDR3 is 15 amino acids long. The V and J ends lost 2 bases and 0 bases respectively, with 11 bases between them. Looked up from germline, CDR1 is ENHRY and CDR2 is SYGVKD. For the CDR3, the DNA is TGTGCCATCAGTGAGCCGAGTCCTAACTCCTACGAGCAGTACTTC. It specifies CAISEPSPNSYEQYF.

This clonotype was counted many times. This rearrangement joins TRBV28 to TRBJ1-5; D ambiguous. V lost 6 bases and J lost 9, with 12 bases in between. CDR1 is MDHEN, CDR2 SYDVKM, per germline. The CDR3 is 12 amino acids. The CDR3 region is CASSSGVRPQHF. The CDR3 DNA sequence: TGTGCCAGCAGCTCGGGAGTGCGGCCCCAGCATTTT. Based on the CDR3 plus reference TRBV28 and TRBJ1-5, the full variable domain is DVKVTQSSRYLVKRTGEKVFLECVQDMDHENMFWYRQDPGLGLRLIYFSYDVKMKEKGDIPEGYSVSREKKERFSLILESASTNQTSMYLCASSSGVRPQHFGDGTRLSIL.

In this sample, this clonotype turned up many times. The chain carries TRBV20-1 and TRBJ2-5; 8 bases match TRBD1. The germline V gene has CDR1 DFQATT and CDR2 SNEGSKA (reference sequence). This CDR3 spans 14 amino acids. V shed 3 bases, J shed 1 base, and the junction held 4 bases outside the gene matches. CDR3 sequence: CSASLRGLQETQYF. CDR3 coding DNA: TGCAGTGCTAGTCTCAGGGGGCTCCAAGAGACCCAGTACTTC.

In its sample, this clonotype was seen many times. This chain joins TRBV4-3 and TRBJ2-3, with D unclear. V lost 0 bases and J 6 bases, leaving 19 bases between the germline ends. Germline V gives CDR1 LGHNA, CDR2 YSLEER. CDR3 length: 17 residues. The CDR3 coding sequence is TGCGCCAGCAGCCAAGAATCCCTCGACTGGGTCGCCGATACGCAGTATTTT. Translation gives CASSQESLDWVADTQYF.